This entry concerns a single TCR beta chain. Its antigen is not identified. The junction differs from germline at one of its ends, possibly a read error. The entry originates in a study of cytomegalovirus exposure and HLA in healthy donors. Across the whole study: HLA-typed donors were the source of approximately 88 million unique TCRs held in an early data release.

The primer mix had 60 Vbeta and 13 Jbeta primers. TCRdb keeps only in-frame clones here, not all; method: immunoSEQ multiplex PCR. The sample holds roughly 140,000 clones, roughly a tenth seen once. There are 11 residues in the CDR3. CDR1 SQVTM and CDR2 ANQGSEA come from the germline V gene. Study conclusions and caveats: Most TCR sequences showed up rarely, but some public TCRs showed up in many donors. Some TCR beta chains (roughly 160 of them) were listed as cytomegalovirus-associated.

The chain links TRBV29-1 to TRBJ1-2; no clear D. The source is a male donor in good health and CMV-seronegative. The sample comprised PBMCs. The CDR3: CSVEGNDGYPF. CDR3 DNA sequence: TGCAGCGTAGAGGGAAATGATGGCTACCCCTTC.